This entry lists 29 T cell receptor beta chains sequenced from one sample in a study of blood T cell repertoires in COVID-19. TCRdb's copy holds only in-frame clones and misses some; the assay was immunoSEQ multiplex PCR. The sample gives some 200,000 clones, about 80% of which show up once; about 6.9% is in the top ten. The sample taken for sequencing was peripheral blood. Receptors originate from a human donor with acute or convalescent COVID-19. The donor label of this sample is uncertain.

The rearrangement joins TRBV5-6 to TRBJ2-3; a possible D gene is TRBD1 (5 bases). The ends were cut back, 4 bases at V and 3 bases at J, with 15 bases in the middle. The CDR3 spans 15 residues. Germline-derived CDR1 and CDR2 are SGHDT and YYEEEE. The CDR3 DNA reads as TGTGCCAGCAGCGAGGATAGGGGTTTTACAGATACGCAGTATTTT. This encodes CASSEDRGFTDTQYF. The complete variable domain, with remaining parts taken from reference TRBV5-6 and TRBJ2-3, reads DAGVTQSPTHLIKTRGQQVTLRCSPKSGHDTVSWYQQALGQGPQFIFQYYEEEERQRGNFPDRFSGHQFPNYSSELNVNALLLGDSALYLCASSEDRGFTDTQYFGPGTRLTVL.

The chain employs TRBV5-4 and TRBJ2-3, with a tentative D call TRBD2 (6 bases). This CDR3 spans 17 amino acids. CDR1 and CDR2 (germline): SGHNT, YYREEE (reference sequence). V dropped 0 bases and J dropped 1 base, with 15 bases sitting between them. The CDR3 nucleotides are TGTGCCAGCAGCTTGGAGGGCGGGAAAGTGGGCACAGATACGCAGTATTTT. It is translated as CASSLEGGKVGTDTQYF.

This clone was seen only once. The chain combines TRBV29-1 with TRBJ1-2, with 8 bases identical to TRBD1. Germline values: CDR1 SQVTM, CDR2 ANQGSEA. The length of the CDR3 is 11 residues. DNA for the CDR3: TGCGGGACAGGCGAGAACTATGGCTACACCTTC. Protein sequence: CGTGENYGYTF. Looking up the rest from reference TRBV29-1 and TRBJ1-2 gives the full variable domain: SAVISQKPSRDICQRGTSLTIQCQVDSQVTMMFWYRQQPGQSLTLIATANQGSEATYESGFVIDKFPISRPNLTFSTLTVSNMSPEDSSIYLCGTGENYGYTFGSGTRLTVV.

V is TRBV7-3 and J is TRBJ2-1, with 10 bases lining up with TRBD1. Germline CDR1 is SGHTA and CDR2 is FQGTGA. V lost 0 bases, J lost 4 bases, and 0 bases stayed unmatched. The CDR3 is made up of 15 amino acids. CDR3: CASSLTDRGYNEQFF. The CDR3 nucleotides read TGTGCCAGCAGCTTAACGGACAGGGGGTACAATGAGCAGTTCTTC.

The rearrangement links TRBV5-1 to TRBJ1-1, with 7 positions matching TRBD1. The V and J ends lost 0 bases and 7 bases, in that order; junction bases with no gene match: 21. This CDR3 has 19 amino acids. Looked up from germline, CDR1 is SGHRS and CDR2 is YFSETQ. In DNA, the CDR3 is TGCGCCAGCAGCTTGGCCGGTGGTCGGAACAGGGGTGTCTTCGATGAAGCTTTCTTT. It yields the protein CASSLAGGRNRGVFDEAFF.

Only a few counts were recorded for this clone. The chain is built from TRBV27 and TRBJ2-1; 11 bases are a match to TRBD2. The CDR3 is 16 amino acids. Germline CDR1 and CDR2: MNHEY and SMNVEV (reference sequence). Trimming took 4 bases from V and 10 from J; bases not matched to a gene: 12. CDR3 bases: TGTGCCAGCAGTTCACCCGAGGGACTAGCGGTTACGGAGCAGTTCTTC. Amino acids: CASSSPEGLAVTEQFF.

This chain uses TRBV2 with TRBJ1-6; no reliable D call. The CDR3 runs 13 residues. Germline V CDR1 and CDR2: SNHLY, FYNNEI. The ends were cut back, 6 bases at V and 9 bases at J, with 12 bases in the middle. Written as DNA, the CDR3 is TGTGCCAGCAGACTATCCTTTGCTTCACCCCTCCACTTT. It codes for CASRLSFASPLHF. Supplemented by reference TRBV2 and TRBJ1-6, the full variable domain reads EPEVTQTPSHQVTQMGQEVILRCVPISNHLYFYWYRQILGQKVEFLVSFYNNEISEKSEIFDDQFSVERPDGSNFTLKIRSTKLEDSAMYFCASRLSFASPLHFGNGTRLTVT.

The rearrangement joins TRBV28 to TRBJ1-5; D call uncertain. This CDR3 has 14 amino acids. CDR1 is MDHEN, CDR2 SYDVKM, per germline. V was trimmed by 2 bases and J by 0 bases, leaving 5 bases between them. The CDR3 DNA reads as TGTGCCAGCAGTTTACAGGCTAGCAATCAGCCCCAGCATTTT. It codes for CASSLQASNQPQHF. The whole variable domain, filled in from reference TRBV28 and TRBJ1-5, reads DVKVTQSSRYLVKRTGEKVFLECVQDMDHENMFWYRQDPGLGLRLIYFSYDVKMKEKGDIPEGYSVSREKKERFSLILESASTNQTSMYLCASSLQASNQPQHFGDGTRLSIL.

This clone was picked up many times. This chain links TRBV25-1 with TRBJ2-2, with TRBD1 matching 12 bases. The junction had 1 base not matched to a gene; V was cut back by 6 bases and J by 5 bases. The CDR3 extends over 14 amino acids. Germline CDR1 reads MGHDK; CDR2 reads SYGVNS. Written as DNA, the CDR3 is TGTGCCAGCAGGGGACAGGGGGCAACCGGGGAGCTGTTTTTT. It specifies CASRGQGATGELFF.

The V and J genes are TRBV2 and TRBJ1-4; D perhaps matches TRBD1 (5 bases). Trimming pared 11 bases from V and 4 bases from J, leaving 14 bases between. CDR1 is SNHLY and CDR2 is FYNNEI in the germline V gene. The CDR3 consists of 13 residues. CDR3 sequence reads: CAGRPGLNEKLFF. In nucleotides, the CDR3 is TGTGCCGGCCGTCCGGGACTTAATGAAAAACTGTTTTTT.

This chain links TRBV7-3 with TRBJ1-3; possible D gene TRBD1, 5 bases. From germline, CDR1 is SGHTA and CDR2 FQGTGA. This CDR3 region has 15 residues. The V gene lost 5 bases and the J gene lost 0 bases, with 11 bases spanning the gap. CDR3 sequence: CASSRRGTSGNTIYF. CDR3 sequence (DNA): TGTGCCAGCAGCCGGAGGGGCACCTCTGGAAACACCATATATTTT.

The rearrangement uses TRBV5-6 and TRBJ1-2; 11 nucleotides align to TRBD1. Per the germline V gene, CDR1 is SGHDT and CDR2 is YYEEEE. V lost 4 bases to trimming and J lost 4 bases; unmatched junction nucleotides: 6. The length of the CDR3 is 15 residues. CDR3 nucleotide sequence: TGTGCCAGCAGCCCGGACAGGGGGCGACCCTATGGCTACACCTTC. Amino acid sequence: CASSPDRGRPYGYTF.

This chain uses TRBV30 with TRBJ1-1, with D perhaps TRBD1 (6 bases). Trimming shortened V by 0 bases and J by 5 bases, and 16 bases separated the two germline ends. The CDR3 runs to 15 residues. In germline, CDR1 is GTSNPN, CDR2 SVGIG (reference sequence). The CDR3 DNA sequence: TGTGCCTGGAGTGTACCGGGACAAAGGGTGACTGAAGCTTTCTTT. Residues: CAWSVPGQRVTEAFF.

CDR3 sequence reads: CASSIMGLQPQHF. The CDR3 coding sequence is TGTGCCAGTAGTATAATGGGGCTTCAGCCCCAGCATTTT. The chain has TRBV19 and TRBJ1-5, with a weak D call TRBD1 (5 bases). Germline V gene sequence: CDR1 LNHDA, CDR2 SQIVND (reference sequence). The CDR3 loop spans 13 amino acids. Trimming shortened V by 2 bases and J by 6 bases, and 8 bases separated the two germline ends. The whole variable domain, remainder taken from reference TRBV19 and TRBJ1-5, is DGGITQSPKYLFRKEGQNVTLSCEQNLNHDAMYWYRQDPGQGLRLIYYSQIVNDFQKGDIAEGYSVSREKKESFPLTVTSAQKNPTAFYLCASSIMGLQPQHFGDGTRLSIL.

V and J are TRBV29-1 and TRBJ2-3; 7 bases align to TRBD2. This CDR3 spans 16 amino acids. V shed 4 bases and J 0 bases; nucleotides not matched to a gene: 10. Germline loops: CDR1 SQVTM, CDR2 ANQGSEA. CDR3 DNA sequence: TGCAGCGTTGCTCAAGGCGGGGGATTTAGCACAGATACGCAGTATTTT. Encoded protein: CSVAQGGGFSTDTQYF.

The rearrangement joins TRBV6-6 to TRBJ1-6, with a tentative D call TRBD1 (6 bases). The V gene's germline CDR1 is MNHNY and CDR2 SVGAGI (reference sequence). The CDR3 extends over 13 amino acids. Trimming took off 6 bases at V and 4 bases at J, with 7 bases between the two ends. The CDR3 coding sequence is TGTGCCAGCAGAACAGGGTATAATTCACCCCTCCACTTT. Encoded protein: CASRTGYNSPLHF.

This clone was counted a single time. This rearrangement joins TRBV7-9 to TRBJ2-1; D uncertain. The CDR3 is 12 residues long. V was trimmed by 3 bases and J by 6 bases, leaving 6 bases between them. Per the germline V gene, CDR1 is SEHNR and CDR2 is FQNEAQ (reference sequence). This CDR3 reads CASSLIGNEQFF. DNA for the CDR3: TGTGCCAGCAGCTTGATCGGCAATGAGCAGTTCTTC. Filled out from reference TRBV7-9 and TRBJ2-1, the complete variable domain reads DTGVSQNPRHKITKRGQNVTFRCDPISEHNRLYWYRQTLGQGPEFLTYFQNEAQLEKSRLLSDRFSAERPKGSFSTLEIQRTEQGDSAMYLCASSLIGNEQFFGPGTRLTVL.

J is TRBJ1-5 and V is TRBV28, with 8 bases lining up with TRBD1. The CDR3 runs 16 residues. The germline CDR1 and CDR2 sequences are MDHEN and SYDVKM. The V and J ends lost 4 bases and 4 bases, in that order; junction bases with no gene match: 9. CDR3 residues: CASSSRQGAGNQPQHF. The DNA for the CDR3 is TGTGCCAGCAGTTCTCGCCAGGGGGCAGGAAATCAGCCCCAGCATTTT.

The V call is TRBV11-3, the J call TRBJ2-1; D gene uncertain. This CDR3 is built from 13 residues. The germline V gene has CDR1 SGHNT and CDR2 YENEEA. The germline V and J ends were trimmed by 2 bases and 5 bases, with 7 bases remaining between them. The CDR3 protein is CASSLSRDNEQFF. The CDR3 region has the DNA TGTGCCAGCAGCTTATCCCGGGACAATGAGCAGTTCTTC.

The V gene is TRBV4-2, the J gene TRBJ2-2, with a tentative D call TRBD1 (5 bases). Germline CDR1 reads LGHNA; CDR2 reads YNFKEQ. CDR3 length: 14 amino acids. The ends were cut back, 1 base at V and 6 bases at J, with 9 bases in the middle. The CDR3 nucleotides are TGTGCCAGCAGCCAAGCAGGGTCTGCCGGGGAGCTGTTTTTT. Translation gives CASSQAGSAGELFF.

The chain links TRBV18 to TRBJ2-7; perhaps TRBD2 as D (6 bases). This CDR3 is 14 amino acids long. Germline assignment: CDR1 KGHSH and CDR2 LQKENI. The V and J ends lost 3 bases and 3 bases respectively, with 12 bases between them. The CDR3 nucleotides are TGTGCCAGCTCACCTTCGCGGGAACTCTACGAGCAGTACTTC. Translating gives CASSPSRELYEQYF.

The V and J genes are TRBV6-1 and TRBJ2-5; 9 nucleotides agree with TRBD1. Per the germline V gene, CDR1 is MNHNS and CDR2 is SASEGT. CDR3 length equals 17 residues. V trimming: 2 bases; J trimming: 2 bases; junction bases outside the gene matches: 9. The CDR3 protein is CASSEFPVGTGQETQYF. DNA for the CDR3: TGTGCCAGCAGTGAATTCCCGGTAGGGACAGGGCAAGAGACCCAGTACTTC.

The rearrangement links TRBV19 to TRBJ1-5; the D gene is possibly TRBD1 (5 bases). The germline V gene has CDR1 LNHDA and CDR2 SQIVND (reference sequence). There are 16 residues in the CDR3. The V gene lost 3 bases and the J gene lost 7 bases, with 19 bases spanning the gap. The chain's CDR3 is CASSIGAQGWKQPQHF. As DNA, the CDR3 is TGTGCCAGTAGTATTGGAGCGCAGGGTTGGAAGCAGCCCCAGCATTTT.

The gene calls are TRBV7-9 and TRBJ2-5; 7 positions match TRBD2. V lost 6 bases and J lost 4; bases outside the gene matches: 2. The CDR3 has 12 amino acids. In germline, CDR1 is SEHNR, CDR2 FQNEAQ (reference sequence). The CDR3 region has the DNA TGTGCCAGCAGTGGACTAGGAGAGACCCAGTACTTC. Amino acid sequence: CASSGLGETQYF.

The chain recombines TRBV14 with TRBJ1-1, with TRBD1 matching 9 bases. Germline V gene data show CDR1 as SGHDN and CDR2 as FVKESK. CDR3 size: 13 residues. The junction had 4 bases not matched to a gene; V was cut back by 2 bases and J by 9 bases. CDR3: CASSQWTGAKAFF. CDR3 coding DNA: TGTGCCAGCAGCCAATGGACAGGGGCTAAAGCTTTCTTT.

The V call is TRBV2, the J call TRBJ2-5; D possibly corresponds to TRBD2 (5 bases). CDR3 length: 15 residues. Trimming took off 3 bases at V and 2 bases at J, with 13 bases between the two ends. Per germline, CDR1 SNHLY and CDR2 FYNNEI. CDR3 DNA: TGTGCCAGCAGTGACGCCGGGATCCGTCAAGAGACCCAGTACTTC. This encodes CASSDAGIRQETQYF. The full variable domain, its missing parts supplied by reference TRBV2 and TRBJ2-5, is EPEVTQTPSHQVTQMGQEVILRCVPISNHLYFYWYRQILGQKVEFLVSFYNNEISEKSEIFDDQFSVERPDGSNFTLKIRSTKLEDSAMYFCASSDAGIRQETQYFGPGTRLLVL.

This chain joins TRBV11-2 and TRBJ2-3, with 10 bases aligning to TRBD1. Germline values: CDR1 SGHAT, CDR2 FQNNGV. The CDR3 extends over 15 amino acids. With 4 bases clipped from V and 5 bases from J, the junction kept 6 bases outside the gene matches. The DNA of the CDR3 is TGTGCCAGCAGCTCCGACAGGGGGCGAGGAGATACGCAGTATTTT. It is translated as CASSSDRGRGDTQYF.

This rearrangement joins TRBV21-1 to TRBJ2-7; the D call of TRBD1 is as the table states it, not checked on the DNA. TRBV21-1 is tagged as a pseudogene. The CDR3 totals 14 residues. CDR3: CARGTGCPSYEQYF. The CDR3 DNA reads as TGTGCCCGAGGGACAGGCTGTCCGTCCTACGAGCAGTACTTC.

The chain employs TRBV19 and TRBJ2-5; possibly TRBD1 for D (5 bases). This CDR3 region has 14 residues. Trimming cost V 6 bases and J 1 base, with 12 bases left between them. The germline CDR1 and CDR2 sequences are LNHDA and SQIVND (reference sequence). This CDR3 is CASRFQGGQETQYF. The CDR3 coding sequence is TGTGCCAGTAGGTTTCAGGGTGGCCAAGAGACCCAGTACTTC.